This TCR beta chain was sequenced for a study of cytomegalovirus exposure and HLA in healthy donors. Study conclusions and caveats: Associated with HLA alleles at 0.05 false discovery rate in a later analysis were some 16,000 TCR beta sequences.

The PCR had 60 Vbeta and 13 Jbeta primers. The data were produced by immunoSEQ multiplex PCR, yet TCRdb's version contains in-frame clones alone and is incomplete. The table has roughly 200,000 clones, under 85% seen once; the top ten hold around 1.7%. Details on this clone: Its target is unknown.

This CDR3 contains 18 residues. Unmatched junction bases numbered 15, after V lost 0 bases and J lost 5 bases. Germline values: CDR1 SGHRS, CDR2 YFSETQ. V is TRBV5-1 and J is TRBJ2-7; TRBD2 aligns across 9 bases. What was sequenced was PBMCs. The clonotype was recovered from a middle-aged man in good health and CMV-seronegative. This CDR3 reads CASSLVVRGRGGGDEQYF. The CDR3 DNA reads TGCGCCAGCAGCTTGGTGGTCCGCGGGAGGGGTGGGGGCGACGAGCAGTACTTC. The complete variable domain, with remaining parts taken from reference TRBV5-1 and TRBJ2-7, reads KAGVTQTPRYLIKTRGQQVTLSCSPISGHRSVSWYQQTPGQGLQFLFEYFSETQRNKGNFPGRFSGRQFSNSRSEMNVSTLELGDSALYLCASSLVVRGRGGGDEQYFGPGTRLTVT.